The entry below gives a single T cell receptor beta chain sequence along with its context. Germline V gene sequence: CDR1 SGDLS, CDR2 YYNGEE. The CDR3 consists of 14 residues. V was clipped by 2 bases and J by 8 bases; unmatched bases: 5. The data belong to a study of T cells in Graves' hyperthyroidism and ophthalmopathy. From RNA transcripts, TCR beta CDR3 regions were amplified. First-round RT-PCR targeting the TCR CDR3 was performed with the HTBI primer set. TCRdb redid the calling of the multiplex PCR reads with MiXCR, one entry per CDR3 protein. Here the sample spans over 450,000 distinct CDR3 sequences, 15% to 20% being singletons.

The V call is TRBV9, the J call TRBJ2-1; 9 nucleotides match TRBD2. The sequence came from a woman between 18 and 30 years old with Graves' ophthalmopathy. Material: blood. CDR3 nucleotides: TGTGCCAGCAGCGTTAGCGGGAGTAGTTATGAGCAGTTCTTC. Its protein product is CASSVSGSSYEQFF.